A single sample is the source of the 31 T cell receptor beta chains below, sequenced in a study of T cells in tuberculosis. Assay: immunoSEQ multiplex PCR; the TCRdb copy retains only in-frame clones and omits some. The sample lists about 30,000 clones, approximately 94% occurring once. Sequencing input: PBMCs. The receptors were sampled from a donor aged 5-35 years with latent tuberculosis or without tuberculosis infection.

The CDR3: CAISEEQAPKGVDTQYF. For the CDR3, the DNA is TGTGCCATCAGTGAGGAGCAAGCGCCCAAGGGGGTAGATACGCAGTATTTT. The rearrangement uses TRBV10-3 and TRBJ2-3, with D tentatively TRBD1 (6 bases). V lost 2 bases and J lost 5, with 20 bases in between. CDR1 and CDR2 (germline): ENHRY, SYGVKD. The CDR3 covers 17 residues.

This chain joins TRBV4-2 and TRBJ2-7, with TRBD2 matching over 7 bases. From germline, CDR1 is LGHNA and CDR2 YNFKEQ. The CDR3 totals 15 residues. V was pared by 1 base and J by 2 bases, with 5 bases of the junction left unmatched. Written as DNA, the CDR3 is TGTGCCAGCAGCCAAGCCCGGACTAGGACCTACGAGCAGTACTTC. Translated: CASSQARTRTYEQYF.

The DNA of the CDR3 is TGTGCCAGCAGTGAAGAGGCACAGACCTACGAGCAGTACTTC. Its protein is CASSEEAQTYEQYF. This sequence joins TRBV2 and TRBJ2-7; D call uncertain. CDR1 and CDR2 from the germline V gene are SNHLY and FYNNEI. V was cut by 1 base and J by 2 bases, with 9 bases left in between. The CDR3 is made up of 14 amino acids.

This rearrangement joins TRBV29-1 to TRBJ1-1, with TRBD1 identical over 12 bases. The germline V gene encodes CDR1 SQVTM and CDR2 ANQGSEA. V was clipped by 6 bases and J by 11 bases; unmatched bases: 4. The CDR3 covers 11 residues. CDR3 DNA: TGCAGCGTAAGGGACAGGGGGCTTGCTTTCTTT. This sequence encodes CSVRDRGLAFF.

The rearrangement links TRBV4-3 to TRBJ1-5, with D maybe TRBD1 (5 bases). This CDR3 spans 14 amino acids. V lost 4 bases, J lost 1 base, and 8 bases lay in between. Germline values: CDR1 LGHNA, CDR2 YSLEER. The CDR3 here is CASSPRQSNQPQHF. CDR3 sequence (DNA): TGCGCCAGCAGCCCGCGACAGAGCAATCAGCCCCAGCATTTT.

Only a few counts were recorded for this clone. The chain links TRBV25-1 to TRBJ1-1; D is unresolved. Germline CDR1 is MGHDK and CDR2 is SYGVNS. Trimming took 6 bases from V and 0 from J, leaving 11 bases between them. There are 14 residues in the CDR3. The CDR3 bases are TGTGCCAGCAGGAAAGACAACATGAACACTGAAGCTTTCTTT. Translation gives CASRKDNMNTEAFF.

The chain is built from TRBV6-5 and TRBJ2-3; no clear D gene. Per germline, CDR1 MNHEY and CDR2 SVGAGI. V lost 1 base and J lost 3, with 5 bases in between. The CDR3 has 13 amino acids. As DNA, the CDR3 is TGTGCCAGCAGTTACTTCGGGACAGATACGCAGTATTTT. Protein product: CASSYFGTDTQYF.

The chain uses TRBV19 and TRBJ2-3; TRBD1 is a possible D gene (5 bases). The CDR3 covers 11 residues. Per germline, CDR1 LNHDA and CDR2 SQIVND (reference sequence). V was cut by 6 bases and J by 4 bases, with 5 bases left in between. The CDR3, as DNA: TGTGCCAGTAGAGGGGCAGATACGCAGTATTTT. Its translation is CASRGADTQYF. Full variable domain (outside the CDR3, taken from reference TRBV19 and TRBJ2-3): DGGITQSPKYLFRKEGQNVTLSCEQNLNHDAMYWYRQDPGQGLRLIYYSQIVNDFQKGDIAEGYSVSREKKESFPLTVTSAQKNPTAFYLCASRGADTQYFGPGTRLTVL.

The chain employs TRBV5-1 and TRBJ2-7; tentatively, D is TRBD2 (5 bases). Germline V gene lookup returns CDR1 SGHRS and CDR2 YFSETQ. Trimming left V 0 bases short and J 0 bases short, with 10 bases between. The CDR3 extends over 15 amino acids. CDR3 residues: CASSLGSGISYEQYF. The CDR3 DNA follows: TGCGCCAGCAGCTTGGGAAGCGGTATCTCCTACGAGCAGTACTTC.

The chain combines TRBV12-5 with TRBJ1-2; D is uncertain. In germline, CDR1 is LGHNT, CDR2 FRNRAP. V was shortened by 8 bases and J by 2 bases, with 9 bases between the two germline ends. The CDR3 runs to 12 residues. CDR3 DNA sequence: TGTGCTAGTTCTAGGTCCAACTATGGCTACACCTTC. Residues: CASSRSNYGYTF.

V gene TRBV7-2 combines with J gene TRBJ1-1; possibly TRBD1 for D (6 bases). V was trimmed by 6 bases and J by 0 bases, leaving 14 bases between them. The CDR3 sequence is 15 residues long. Germline CDR1 is SGHTA and CDR2 is FQGNSA. The CDR3 reads CASSSGAPMNTEAFF. CDR3 coding DNA: TGTGCCAGCAGTTCAGGGGCCCCCATGAACACTGAAGCTTTCTTT.

The rearrangement links TRBV5-1 to TRBJ2-1; TRBD2 agrees at 13 bases. The V and J ends lost 5 bases and 5 bases, in that order; junction bases with no gene match: 7. CDR1 and CDR2 from the germline V gene are SGHRS and YFSETQ. CDR3 size: 16 residues. The CDR3 DNA is TGCGCCAGCAGGGTGTTGACTAGCGGGAGGCACAATGAGCAGTTCTTC. Translated, it gives CASRVLTSGRHNEQFF. Filled out from reference TRBV5-1 and TRBJ2-1, the complete variable domain reads KAGVTQTPRYLIKTRGQQVTLSCSPISGHRSVSWYQQTPGQGLQFLFEYFSETQRNKGNFPGRFSGRQFSNSRSEMNVSTLELGDSALYLCASRVLTSGRHNEQFFGPGTRLTVL.

The chain uses TRBV11-2 and TRBJ1-5; 8 bases align to TRBD1. Germline V gives CDR1 SGHAT, CDR2 FQNNGV. CDR3 size: 15 residues. V dropped 1 base and J dropped 5; count of bases not matched to a gene: 4. For the CDR3, the DNA is TGTGCCAGCAGCTTAGGCAGGGGGCTGGATCAGCCCCAGCATTTT. Protein: CASSLGRGLDQPQHF.

V and J are TRBV30 and TRBJ2-7; D is undetermined. There are 14 residues in the CDR3. Trimming stripped 2 bases from V and 9 bases from J, with 20 bases between. In germline, CDR1 is GTSNPN, CDR2 SVGIG (reference sequence). The CDR3, as DNA: TGTGCCTGGAGTCCAAACATGAAGCCGGAGTGGCAGTACTTC. Translating it yields CAWSPNMKPEWQYF.

As DNA, the CDR3 is TGTGCCAGCAGCGTAGTGCGGGGGGAGCTGTTTTTT. This encodes CASSVVRGELFF. The chain couples TRBV9 to TRBJ2-2, with D unclear. The CDR3 has 12 amino acids. Germline V gene data show CDR1 as SGDLS and CDR2 as YYNGEE. With 0 bases removed from V and 8 bases from J, the gap between germline ends came to 5 bases.

This clone occurred once. The V and J genes are TRBV7-9 and TRBJ2-7; 9 bases are shared with TRBD1. This CDR3 comprises 16 residues. V lost 1 base to trimming and J lost 0 bases; unmatched junction nucleotides: 4. Germline loops: CDR1 SEHNR, CDR2 FQNEAQ (reference sequence). CDR3 coding DNA: TGTGCCAGCAGCTTAGACGACAGGGGGGTCTCCTACGAGCAGTACTTC. Translation: CASSLDDRGVSYEQYF.

The chain employs TRBV14 and TRBJ2-1; D gene ambiguous. This CDR3 contains 15 residues. In germline, CDR1 is SGHDN, CDR2 FVKESK. Trimming took 4 bases from V and 5 from J, leaving 15 bases between them. This CDR3 is CASSLGDSSHNEQFF. Written as DNA, the CDR3 is TGTGCCAGCAGCCTCGGTGATAGTAGCCACAATGAGCAGTTCTTC.

The rearrangement links TRBV30 to TRBJ1-2; D remains ambiguous. Germline loops: CDR1 GTSNPN, CDR2 SVGIG (reference sequence). This CDR3 is 13 amino acids long. Trimming cost V 0 bases and J 8 bases, with 13 bases left between them. The CDR3 protein is CAWSVLRVYGYTF. The CDR3 DNA is TGTGCCTGGAGTGTACTGAGGGTCTACGGCTACACCTTC.

The chain joins TRBV5-1 to TRBJ2-1; D might be TRBD2 (5 bases). The CDR3 runs to 16 residues. The V end was cut by 4 bases, the J end by 7 bases, with 21 bases between. Germline CDR1 and CDR2: SGHRS and YFSETQ. In DNA, the CDR3 is TGCGCCAGCAGCACGAGGCGTGCTAGTCGGAGGAATGAGCAGTTCTTC. Protein: CASSTRRASRRNEQFF.

In its sample, this clone is medium-sized. The rearrangement joins TRBV27 to TRBJ1-4, with TRBD1 identical over 8 bases. This CDR3 comprises 15 residues. Unmatched junction bases numbered 6, after V lost 5 bases and J lost 4 bases. Germline CDR1 is MNHEY and CDR2 is SMNVEV (reference sequence). This chain's CDR3 is CASSATGGNNEKLFF. In nucleotides, the CDR3 is TGTGCCAGCAGTGCCACAGGGGGAAATAATGAAAAACTGTTTTTT. The whole variable domain, remainder taken from reference TRBV27 and TRBJ1-4, is EAQVTQNPRYLITVTGKKLTVTCSQNMNHEYMSWYRQDPGLGLRQIYYSMNVEVTDKGDVPEGYKVSRKEKRNFPLILESPSPNQTSLYFCASSATGGNNEKLFFGSGTQLSVL.

This rearrangement joins TRBV19 to TRBJ2-6; no firm D call. In germline, CDR1 is LNHDA, CDR2 SQIVND (reference sequence). The ends were cut back, 4 bases at V and 5 bases at J, with 21 bases in the middle. The CDR3 totals 18 residues. CDR3: CASSNHMTSQSRANVLTF. DNA for the CDR3: TGTGCCAGTAGTAATCATATGACATCACAAAGTCGGGCCAACGTCCTGACTTTC.

This chain joins TRBV19 and TRBJ2-3, with D unclear. The CDR3 spans 16 residues. The germline CDR1 and CDR2 sequences are LNHDA and SQIVND (reference sequence). V was clipped by 3 bases and J by 0 bases, with 13 bases between them. The CDR3 loop reads CASSIDPGLSTDTQYF. The CDR3 bases are TGTGCCAGTAGTATTGATCCGGGTCTCAGCACAGATACGCAGTATTTT. Complete variable domain (other parts from reference TRBV19 and TRBJ2-3): DGGITQSPKYLFRKEGQNVTLSCEQNLNHDAMYWYRQDPGQGLRLIYYSQIVNDFQKGDIAEGYSVSREKKESFPLTVTSAQKNPTAFYLCASSIDPGLSTDTQYFGPGTRLTVL.

This rearrangement joins TRBV5-4 to TRBJ2-2; 7 bases agree with TRBD2. CDR1 and CDR2 from the germline V gene are SGHNT and YYREEE (reference sequence). After removal of 3 bases from V and 1 base from J, the junction contained 6 bases not matched to a gene. The CDR3 has 16 residues. The CDR3 DNA reads TGTGCCAGCAGCTCAATCCAGCGGGGGAACACCGGGGAGCTGTTTTTT. This gives the protein CASSSIQRGNTGELFF.

This chain links TRBV7-2 with TRBJ2-7, with 7 bases fitting TRBD1. Germline loops: CDR1 SGHTA, CDR2 FQGNSA. V shed 2 bases, J shed 6 bases, and the junction held 4 bases outside the gene matches. The CDR3 sequence is 13 residues long. DNA for the CDR3: TGTGCCAGCAGCTTAACAGGGGAACCCGAGCAGTACTTC. Its protein product is CASSLTGEPEQYF.

The chain has TRBV28 and TRBJ2-2; TRBD2 might be the D (7 bases). The V gene's germline CDR1 is MDHEN and CDR2 SYDVKM. Trimming removed 6 bases from V and 4 bases from J, with 12 bases in between. CDR3 size: 14 residues. CDR3 coding DNA: TGTGCCAGCAGGGCCGGGGGGCGCACCGGGGAGCTGTTTTTT. This codes for CASRAGGRTGELFF.

The V and J genes are TRBV7-2 and TRBJ2-1, with D perhaps matching TRBD2 (6 bases). The CDR3 is made up of 15 amino acids. Deletions cut 1 base from V and 10 bases from J, with 17 bases between. Looked up from germline, CDR1 is SGHTA and CDR2 is FQGNSA. CDR3 nucleotide sequence: TGTGCCAGCAGCTTAGTGGCGACTAGGGAGAGAGAGCAGTTCTTC. It specifies CASSLVATREREQFF.

CDR3 coding DNA: TGTGCCACGAAAACTAGCGGGGGGAGCAATGAGCAGTTCTTC. It yields the protein CATKTSGGSNEQFF. This rearrangement joins TRBV10-3 to TRBJ2-1; 12 bases fit TRBD2. Trimming took 10 bases from V and 6 from J; bases not matched to a gene: 7. The length of the CDR3 is 14 residues. Germline V lookup: CDR1 ENHRY, CDR2 SYGVKD.

The chain combines TRBV5-6 with TRBJ2-4; tentative D call: TRBD2 (6 bases). The V end was cut by 3 bases, the J end by 0 bases, with 7 bases between. There are 14 residues in the CDR3. The germline V gene encodes CDR1 SGHDT and CDR2 YYEEEE. CDR3 sequence reads: CASSSGLAKNIQYF. The CDR3 nucleotides read TGTGCCAGCAGCTCGGGACTAGCCAAAAACATTCAGTACTTC. The whole variable domain, filled in from reference TRBV5-6 and TRBJ2-4, reads DAGVTQSPTHLIKTRGQQVTLRCSPKSGHDTVSWYQQALGQGPQFIFQYYEEEERQRGNFPDRFSGHQFPNYSSELNVNALLLGDSALYLCASSSGLAKNIQYFGAGTRLSVL.

The V gene is TRBV5-1, the J gene TRBJ2-5; D remains unclear. The CDR3 contains 12 residues. In germline, CDR1 is SGHRS, CDR2 YFSETQ. V lost 6 bases and J lost 0, with 6 bases in between. The CDR3 bases are TGCGCCAGCAAGAGAGACCAAGAGACCCAGTACTTC. Translated: CASKRDQETQYF.

The chain employs TRBV5-1 and TRBJ2-1; D is possibly TRBD2 (5 bases). Germline-derived CDR1 and CDR2 are SGHRS and YFSETQ. V was shortened by 2 bases and J by 3 bases, with 9 bases between the two germline ends. The CDR3 length is 14 residues. CDR3 sequence reads: CASSFSRVYNEQFF. The CDR3 DNA follows: TGCGCCAGCAGCTTCTCGAGGGTCTACAATGAGCAGTTCTTC.

V and J are TRBV7-2 and TRBJ2-2; TRBD1 might be the D (7 bases). The CDR3 totals 14 residues. Germline values: CDR1 SGHTA, CDR2 FQGNSA. V was cut by 8 bases and J by 6 bases, with 16 bases left in between. The CDR3 loop is CASGHRGGAGELFF. In DNA form, the CDR3 reads TGTGCCAGCGGTCACAGGGGCGGGGCCGGGGAGCTGTTTTTT.